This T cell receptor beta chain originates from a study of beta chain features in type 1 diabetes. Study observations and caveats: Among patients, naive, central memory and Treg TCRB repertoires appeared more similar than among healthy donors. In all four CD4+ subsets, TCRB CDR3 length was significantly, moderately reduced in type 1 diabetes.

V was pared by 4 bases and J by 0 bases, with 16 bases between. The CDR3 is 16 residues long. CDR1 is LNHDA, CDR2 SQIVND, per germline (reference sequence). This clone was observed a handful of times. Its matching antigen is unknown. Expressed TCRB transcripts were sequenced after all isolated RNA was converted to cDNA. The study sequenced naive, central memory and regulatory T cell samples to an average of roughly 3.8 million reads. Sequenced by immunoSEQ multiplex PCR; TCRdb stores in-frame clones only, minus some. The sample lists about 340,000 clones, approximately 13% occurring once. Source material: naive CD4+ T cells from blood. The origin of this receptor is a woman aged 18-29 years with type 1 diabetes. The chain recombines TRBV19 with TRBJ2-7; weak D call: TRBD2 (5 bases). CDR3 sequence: CASSTHRGKNSYEQYF. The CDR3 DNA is TGTGCCAGTAGTACACACAGAGGGAAGAACTCCTACGAGCAGTACTTC.